This T cell receptor (beta chain) was recovered during a study of blood T cell repertoires in COVID-19. This CDR3 has 15 amino acids. The germline V gene has CDR1 SGHVS and CDR2 FQNEAQ. The V gene lost 5 bases and the J gene lost 8 bases, with 16 bases spanning the gap. The age range of participants was about 18 to 90 years, with residence in under 30 US areas. Cohort 3 recovery required two negative PCRs, clearance, or symptom resolution. As processed by the authors: Scientists estimated how many nucleated cells there were by amplifying reference gene primers. The assay was immunoSEQ multiplex PCR, and TCRdb's table has in-frame clones only and misses some. V and J calls and clone size come straight from that table; D and trimming were deduced from the DNA. The table records 170,000 or so clones, around nine tenths of them present only once. This clone appeared a single time.

The sample taken for sequencing was PBMCs or T cells enriched from blood (not recorded which). The chain joins TRBV7-8 to TRBJ1-6; no definite D call. The origin of this receptor is a woman in her 50s who had recovered from COVID-19. The DNA of the CDR3 is TGTGCCAGCAGCGCGGACTATTCCACCCATTCACCCCTCCACTTT. Amino acid sequence: CASSADYSTHSPLHF.